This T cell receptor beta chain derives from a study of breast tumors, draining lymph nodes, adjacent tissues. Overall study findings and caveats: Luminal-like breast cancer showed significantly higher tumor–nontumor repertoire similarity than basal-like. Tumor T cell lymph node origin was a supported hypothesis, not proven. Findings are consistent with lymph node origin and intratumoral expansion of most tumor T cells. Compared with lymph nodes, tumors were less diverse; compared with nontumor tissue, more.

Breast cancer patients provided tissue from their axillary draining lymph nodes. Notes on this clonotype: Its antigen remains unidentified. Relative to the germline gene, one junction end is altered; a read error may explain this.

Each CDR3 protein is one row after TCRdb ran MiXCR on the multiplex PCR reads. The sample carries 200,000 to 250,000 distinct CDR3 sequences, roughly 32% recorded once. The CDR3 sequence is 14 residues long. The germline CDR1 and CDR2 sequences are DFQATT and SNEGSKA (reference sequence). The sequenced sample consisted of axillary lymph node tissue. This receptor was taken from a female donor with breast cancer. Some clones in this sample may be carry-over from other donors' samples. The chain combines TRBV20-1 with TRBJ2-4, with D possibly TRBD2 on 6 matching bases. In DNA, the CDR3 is TGCAGTGCTAGAGGGGGGGAGGCTGTCAACATTCAGTGCTTC. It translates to CSARGGEAVNIQCF.